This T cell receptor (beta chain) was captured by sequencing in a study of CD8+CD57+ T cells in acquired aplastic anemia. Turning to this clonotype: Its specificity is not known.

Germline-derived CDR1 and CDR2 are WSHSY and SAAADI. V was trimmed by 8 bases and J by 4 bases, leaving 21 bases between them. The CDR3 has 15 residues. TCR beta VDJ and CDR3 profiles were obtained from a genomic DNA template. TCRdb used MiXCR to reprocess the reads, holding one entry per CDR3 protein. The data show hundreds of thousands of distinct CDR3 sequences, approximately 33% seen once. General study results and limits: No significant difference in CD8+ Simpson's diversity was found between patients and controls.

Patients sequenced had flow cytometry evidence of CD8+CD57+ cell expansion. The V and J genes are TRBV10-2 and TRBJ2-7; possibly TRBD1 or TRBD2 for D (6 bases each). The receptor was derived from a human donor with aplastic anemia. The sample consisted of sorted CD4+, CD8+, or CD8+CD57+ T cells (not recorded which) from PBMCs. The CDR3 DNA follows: TGCGCCAGCCGGGCTCCCGCGGGGACAACGTACGAGCAGTACTTC. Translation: CASRAPAGTTYEQYF.